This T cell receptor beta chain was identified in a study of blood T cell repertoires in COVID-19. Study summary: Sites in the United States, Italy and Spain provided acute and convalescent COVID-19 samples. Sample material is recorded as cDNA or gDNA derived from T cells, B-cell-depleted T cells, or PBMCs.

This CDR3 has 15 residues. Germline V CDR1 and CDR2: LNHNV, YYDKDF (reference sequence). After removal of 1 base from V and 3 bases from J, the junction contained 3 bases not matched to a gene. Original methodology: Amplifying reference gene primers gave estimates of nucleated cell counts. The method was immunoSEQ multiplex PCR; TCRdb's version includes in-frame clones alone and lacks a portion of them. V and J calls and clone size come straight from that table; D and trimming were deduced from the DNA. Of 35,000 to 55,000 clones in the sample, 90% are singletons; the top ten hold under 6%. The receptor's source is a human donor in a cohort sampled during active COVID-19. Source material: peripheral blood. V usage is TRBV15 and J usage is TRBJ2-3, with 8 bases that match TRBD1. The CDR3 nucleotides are TGTGCCACCAGCAGAGGCAGGGGGCAAACAGATACGCAGTATTTT. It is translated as CATSRGRGQTDTQYF.